This T cell receptor (beta chain) was identified during a study of blood T cell repertoires in COVID-19. The CDR3 has 13 residues. Trimming shortened V by 0 bases and J by 3 bases, and 6 bases separated the two germline ends. Per germline, CDR1 SGHNT and CDR2 YYREEE (reference sequence). A note on this clone: Other DNA variants within this sample encode the same CDR3.

Clones were read by immunoSEQ multiplex PCR, and TCRdb kept only the in-frame ones, dropping some. The sample gives some 270,000 clones, 80% to 85% of which show up once; less than 2% is in the top ten. The V call is TRBV5-4, the J call TRBJ2-5; D uncertain. This TCR was recovered from a woman aged 35 to 49 who had recovered from COVID-19. The sample taken for sequencing was peripheral blood. DNA of the CDR3: TGTGCCAGCAGCTTGGTGGCGGAAGAGACCCAGTACTTC. It specifies CASSLVAEETQYF.